The table lists the clone carrying this T cell receptor beta chain with a count of one. The antigen is unknown. The data were obtained in a study of cytomegalovirus exposure and HLA in healthy donors. PCR was performed using 60 Vbeta and 13 Jbeta primers. Clones were read by immunoSEQ multiplex PCR, and TCRdb kept only the in-frame ones, dropping some. Here the sample spans 100,000 to 120,000 clones, around 78% being singletons. Study outcomes and limitations: Later analysis indicated greater clonal expansion among HLA-associated TCR beta chains than among equally common other chains.

Sequencing used PBMCs. This receptor was taken from a woman in her twenties or thirties in good health and CMV-seronegative.

In DNA, the CDR3 is TGTGCCAGCAGCCTCGTCGAGACAGGGTCCGCAGATACGCAGTATTTT. Amino acids: CASSLVETGSADTQYF. The genes are TRBV14 and TRBJ2-3; 7 bases line up with TRBD1. With 4 bases clipped from V and 4 bases from J, the junction kept 11 bases outside the gene matches. The CDR3 consists of 16 residues. Looked up from germline, CDR1 is SGHDN and CDR2 is FVKESK.